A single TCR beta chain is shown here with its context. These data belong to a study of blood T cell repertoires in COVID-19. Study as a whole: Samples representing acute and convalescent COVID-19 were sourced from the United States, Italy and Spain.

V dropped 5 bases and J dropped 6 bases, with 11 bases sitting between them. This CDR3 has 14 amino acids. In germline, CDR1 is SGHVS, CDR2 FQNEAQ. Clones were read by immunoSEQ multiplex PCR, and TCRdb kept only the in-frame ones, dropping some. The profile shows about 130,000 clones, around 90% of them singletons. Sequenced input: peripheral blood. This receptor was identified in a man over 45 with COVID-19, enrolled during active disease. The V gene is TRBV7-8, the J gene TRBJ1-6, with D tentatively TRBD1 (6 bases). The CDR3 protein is CASSKTGGNSPLHF. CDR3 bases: TGTGCCAGCAGCAAGACAGGTGGTAATTCACCCCTCCACTTT.